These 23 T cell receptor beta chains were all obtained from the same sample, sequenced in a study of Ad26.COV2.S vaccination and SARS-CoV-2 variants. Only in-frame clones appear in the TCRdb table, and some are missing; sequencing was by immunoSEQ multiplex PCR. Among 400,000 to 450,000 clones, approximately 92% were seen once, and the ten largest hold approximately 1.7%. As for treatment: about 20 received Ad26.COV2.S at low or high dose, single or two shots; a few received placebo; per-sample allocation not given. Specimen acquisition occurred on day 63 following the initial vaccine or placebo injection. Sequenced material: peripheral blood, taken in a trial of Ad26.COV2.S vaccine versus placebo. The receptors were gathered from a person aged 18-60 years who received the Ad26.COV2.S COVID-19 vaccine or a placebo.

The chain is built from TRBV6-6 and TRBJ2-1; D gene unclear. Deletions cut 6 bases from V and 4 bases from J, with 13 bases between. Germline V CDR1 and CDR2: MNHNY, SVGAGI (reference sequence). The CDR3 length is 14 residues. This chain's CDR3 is CASSPGGGYNEQFF. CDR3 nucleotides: TGTGCCAGCAGCCCAGGCGGTGGTTACAATGAGCAGTTCTTC.

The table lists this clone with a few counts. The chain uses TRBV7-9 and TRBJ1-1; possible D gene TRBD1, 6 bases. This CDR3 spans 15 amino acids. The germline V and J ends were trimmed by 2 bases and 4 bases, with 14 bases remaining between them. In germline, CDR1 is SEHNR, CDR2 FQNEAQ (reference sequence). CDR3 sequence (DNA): TGTGCCAGCAGCTTACGGCAGGGGCCGGGCACTGAAGCTTTCTTT. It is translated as CASSLRQGPGTEAFF. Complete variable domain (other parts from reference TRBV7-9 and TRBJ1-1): DTGVSQNPRHKITKRGQNVTFRCDPISEHNRLYWYRQTLGQGPEFLTYFQNEAQLEKSRLLSDRFSAERPKGSFSTLEIQRTEQGDSAMYLCASSLRQGPGTEAFFGQGTRLTVV.

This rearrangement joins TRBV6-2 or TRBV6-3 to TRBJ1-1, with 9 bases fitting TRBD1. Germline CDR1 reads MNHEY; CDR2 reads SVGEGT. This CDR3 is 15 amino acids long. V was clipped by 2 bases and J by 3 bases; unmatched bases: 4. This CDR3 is CASSYPQGADTEAFF. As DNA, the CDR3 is TGTGCCAGCAGTTACCCACAGGGGGCAGACACTGAAGCTTTCTTT.

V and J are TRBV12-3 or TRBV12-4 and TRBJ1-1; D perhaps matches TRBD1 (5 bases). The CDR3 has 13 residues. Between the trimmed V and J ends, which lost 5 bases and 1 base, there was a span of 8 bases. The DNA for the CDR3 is TGTGCCAGCAGTGAGGGGAGGAACACTGAAGCTTTCTTT. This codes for CASSEGRNTEAFF.

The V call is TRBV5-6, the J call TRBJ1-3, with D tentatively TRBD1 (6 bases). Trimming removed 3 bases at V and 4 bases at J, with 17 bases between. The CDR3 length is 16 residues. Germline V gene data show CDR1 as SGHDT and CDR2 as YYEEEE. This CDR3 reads CASSSPTGLEGNTIYF. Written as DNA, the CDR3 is TGTGCCAGCAGCTCTCCCACAGGGCTGGAGGGAAACACCATATATTTT. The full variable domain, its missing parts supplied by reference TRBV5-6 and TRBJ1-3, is DAGVTQSPTHLIKTRGQQVTLRCSPKSGHDTVSWYQQALGQGPQFIFQYYEEEERQRGNFPDRFSGHQFPNYSSELNVNALLLGDSALYLCASSSPTGLEGNTIYFGEGSWLTVV.

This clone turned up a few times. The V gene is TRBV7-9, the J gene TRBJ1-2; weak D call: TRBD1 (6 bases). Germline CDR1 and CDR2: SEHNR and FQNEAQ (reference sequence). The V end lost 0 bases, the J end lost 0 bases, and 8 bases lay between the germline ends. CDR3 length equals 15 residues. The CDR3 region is CASSLAQGTNYGYTF. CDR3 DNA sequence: TGTGCCAGCAGCTTAGCGCAGGGGACTAACTATGGCTACACCTTC.

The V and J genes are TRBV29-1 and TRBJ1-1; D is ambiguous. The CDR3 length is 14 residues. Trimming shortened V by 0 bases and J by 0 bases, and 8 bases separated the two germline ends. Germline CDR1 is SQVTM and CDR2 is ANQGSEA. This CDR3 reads CSVEEGTVNTEAFF. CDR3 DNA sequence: TGCAGCGTTGAAGAGGGCACCGTGAACACTGAAGCTTTCTTT.

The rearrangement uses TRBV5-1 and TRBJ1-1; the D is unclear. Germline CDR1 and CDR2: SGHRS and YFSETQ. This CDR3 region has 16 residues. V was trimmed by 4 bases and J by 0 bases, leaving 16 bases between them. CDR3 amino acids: CASSTRPAGLNTEAFF. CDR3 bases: TGCGCCAGCAGCACCCGCCCGGCAGGCCTGAACACTGAAGCTTTCTTT.

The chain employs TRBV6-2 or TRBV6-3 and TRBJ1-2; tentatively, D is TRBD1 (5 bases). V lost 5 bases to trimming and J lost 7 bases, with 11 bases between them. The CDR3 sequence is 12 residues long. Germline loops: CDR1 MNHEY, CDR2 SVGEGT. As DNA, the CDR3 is TGTGCCAGCAGTATTGGGACTCTTGGCTACACCTTC. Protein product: CASSIGTLGYTF.

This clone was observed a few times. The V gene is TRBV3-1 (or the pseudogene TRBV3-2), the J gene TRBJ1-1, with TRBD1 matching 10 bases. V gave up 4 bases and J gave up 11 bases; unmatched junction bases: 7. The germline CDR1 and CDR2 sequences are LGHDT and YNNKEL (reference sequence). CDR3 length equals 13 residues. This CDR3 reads CASSPRQGAFAFF. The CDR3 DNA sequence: TGTGCCAGCAGCCCCCGACAGGGGGCGTTCGCTTTCTTT.

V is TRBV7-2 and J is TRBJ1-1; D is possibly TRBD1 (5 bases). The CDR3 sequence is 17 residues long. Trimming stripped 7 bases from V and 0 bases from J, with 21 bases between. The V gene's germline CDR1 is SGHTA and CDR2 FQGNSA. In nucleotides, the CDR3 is TGTGCCAGCAACAATCCGGGACTCACATCCATGAACACTGAAGCTTTCTTT. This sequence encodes CASNNPGLTSMNTEAFF.

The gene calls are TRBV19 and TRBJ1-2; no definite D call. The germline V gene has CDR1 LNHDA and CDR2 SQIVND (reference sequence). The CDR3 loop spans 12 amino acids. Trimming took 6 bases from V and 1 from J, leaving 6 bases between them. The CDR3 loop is CASSHNNYGYTF. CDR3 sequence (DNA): TGTGCCAGTAGCCACAATAACTATGGCTACACCTTC.

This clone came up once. The CDR3 is CASSTHLVGPNEQFF. CDR3 in DNA: TGTGCCAGTAGTACCCACCTCGTGGGGCCCAATGAGCAGTTCTTC. This chain connects TRBV19 to TRBJ2-1; D possibly corresponds to TRBD1 (5 bases). The CDR3 runs 15 residues. Germline V gene lookup returns CDR1 LNHDA and CDR2 SQIVND (reference sequence). Trimming removed 4 bases from V and 6 bases from J, with 16 bases in between.

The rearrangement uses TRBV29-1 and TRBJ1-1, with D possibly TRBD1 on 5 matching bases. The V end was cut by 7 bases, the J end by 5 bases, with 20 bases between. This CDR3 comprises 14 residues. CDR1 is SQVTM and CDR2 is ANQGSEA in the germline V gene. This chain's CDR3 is CSDRGDGSRTEAFF. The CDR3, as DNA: TGCAGCGACCGAGGGGACGGGTCCAGGACTGAAGCTTTCTTT.

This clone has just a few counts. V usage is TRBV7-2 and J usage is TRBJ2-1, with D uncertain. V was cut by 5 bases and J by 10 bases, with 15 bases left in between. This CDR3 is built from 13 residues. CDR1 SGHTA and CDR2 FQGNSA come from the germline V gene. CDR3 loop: CASSPTGASEQFF. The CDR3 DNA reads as TGTGCCAGCAGCCCCACTGGAGCCTCCGAGCAGTTCTTC.

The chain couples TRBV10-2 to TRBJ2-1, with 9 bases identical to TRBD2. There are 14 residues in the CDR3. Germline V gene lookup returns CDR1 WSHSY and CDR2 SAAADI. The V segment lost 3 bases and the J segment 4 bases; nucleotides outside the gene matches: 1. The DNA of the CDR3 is TGCGCCAGCAGTGACAGCGGGGGGTACAATGAGCAGTTCTTC. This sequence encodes CASSDSGGYNEQFF.

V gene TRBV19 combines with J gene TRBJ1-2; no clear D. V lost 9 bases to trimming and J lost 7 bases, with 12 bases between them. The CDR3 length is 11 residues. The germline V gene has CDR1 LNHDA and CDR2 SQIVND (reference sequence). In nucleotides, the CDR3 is TGTGCCAGCCAGGACGGGTCTGGCTACACCTTC. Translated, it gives CASQDGSGYTF.

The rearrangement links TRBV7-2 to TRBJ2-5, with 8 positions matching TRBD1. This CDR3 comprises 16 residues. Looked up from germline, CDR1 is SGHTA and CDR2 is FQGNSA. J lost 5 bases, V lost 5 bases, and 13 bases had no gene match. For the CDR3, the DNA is TGTGCCAGCAGCCTAGGACAGGGTAGGGGACCGGAGACCCAGTACTTC. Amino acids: CASSLGQGRGPETQYF. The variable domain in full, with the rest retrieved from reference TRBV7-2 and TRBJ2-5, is GAGVSQSPSNKVTEKGKDVELRCDPISGHTALYWYRQSLGQGLEFLIYFQGNSAPDKSGLPSDRFSAERTGGSVSTLTIQRTQQEDSAVYLCASSLGQGRGPETQYFGPGTRLLVL.

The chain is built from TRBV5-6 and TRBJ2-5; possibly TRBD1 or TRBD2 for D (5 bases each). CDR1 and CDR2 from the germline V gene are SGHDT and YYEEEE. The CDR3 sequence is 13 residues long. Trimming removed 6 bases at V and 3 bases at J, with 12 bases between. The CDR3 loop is CASNLGTEETQYF. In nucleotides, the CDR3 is TGTGCCAGCAACCTGGGGACGGAAGAGACCCAGTACTTC.

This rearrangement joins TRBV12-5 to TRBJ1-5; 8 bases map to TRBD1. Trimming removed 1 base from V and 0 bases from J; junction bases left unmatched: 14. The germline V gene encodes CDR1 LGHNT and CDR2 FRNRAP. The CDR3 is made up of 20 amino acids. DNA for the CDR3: TGTGCTAGTGGTTTGGCCCTCAGGGGGCTGAAGGTCCATAGCAATCAGCCCCAGCATTTT. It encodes CASGLALRGLKVHSNQPQHF. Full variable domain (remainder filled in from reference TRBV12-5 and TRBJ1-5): DARVTQTPRHKVTEMGQEVTMRCQPILGHNTVFWYRQTMMQGLELLAYFRNRAPLDDSGMPKDRFSAEMPDATLATLKIQPSEPRDSAVYFCASGLALRGLKVHSNQPQHFGDGTRLSIL.

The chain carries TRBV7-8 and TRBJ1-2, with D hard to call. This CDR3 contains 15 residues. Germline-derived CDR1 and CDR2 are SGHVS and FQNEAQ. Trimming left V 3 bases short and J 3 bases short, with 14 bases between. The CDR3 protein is CASSFIGRNHYGYTF. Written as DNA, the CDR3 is TGTGCCAGCAGCTTCATTGGACGGAATCACTATGGCTACACCTTC.

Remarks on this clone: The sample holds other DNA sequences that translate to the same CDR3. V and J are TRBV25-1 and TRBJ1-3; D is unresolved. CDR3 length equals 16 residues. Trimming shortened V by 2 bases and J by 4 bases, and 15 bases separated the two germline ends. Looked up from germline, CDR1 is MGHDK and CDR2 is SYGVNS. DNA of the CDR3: TGTGCCAGCAGTGAAAGCGGAGGGCCGGGCGGAAACACCATATATTTT. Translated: CASSESGGPGGNTIYF.

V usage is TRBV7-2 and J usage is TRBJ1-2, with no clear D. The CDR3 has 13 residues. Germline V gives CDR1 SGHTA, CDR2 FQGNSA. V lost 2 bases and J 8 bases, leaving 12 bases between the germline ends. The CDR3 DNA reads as TGTGCCAGCAGCTTATCGGGCGGGTTGGGCTACACCTTC. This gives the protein CASSLSGGLGYTF.